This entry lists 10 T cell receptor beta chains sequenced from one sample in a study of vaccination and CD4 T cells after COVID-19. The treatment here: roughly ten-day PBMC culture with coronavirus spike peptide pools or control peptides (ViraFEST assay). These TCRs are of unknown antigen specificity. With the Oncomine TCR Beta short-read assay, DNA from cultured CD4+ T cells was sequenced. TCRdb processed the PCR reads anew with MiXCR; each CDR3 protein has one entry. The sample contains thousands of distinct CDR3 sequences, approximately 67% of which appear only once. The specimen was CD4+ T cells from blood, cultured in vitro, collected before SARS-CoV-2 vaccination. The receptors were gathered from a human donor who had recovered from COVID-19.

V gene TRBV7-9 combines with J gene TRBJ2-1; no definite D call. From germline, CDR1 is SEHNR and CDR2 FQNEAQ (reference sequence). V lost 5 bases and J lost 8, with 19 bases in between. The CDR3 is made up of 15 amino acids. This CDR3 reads CASSLRFLHRHEQFF. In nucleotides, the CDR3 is TGTGCCAGCAGCCTAAGGTTTCTTCACCGCCATGAGCAGTTCTTC.

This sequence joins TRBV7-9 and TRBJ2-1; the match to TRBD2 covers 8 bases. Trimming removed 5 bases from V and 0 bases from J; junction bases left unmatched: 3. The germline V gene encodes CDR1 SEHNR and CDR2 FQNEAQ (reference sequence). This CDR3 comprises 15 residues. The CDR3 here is CASSVSGTSYNEQFF. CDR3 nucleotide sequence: TGTGCCAGCAGCGTTAGCGGGACCTCCTACAATGAGCAGTTCTTC.

The CDR3 region is CASRGTSGRNEQFF. CDR3 bases: TGTGCCAGTAGAGGGACTAGCGGGAGGAATGAGCAGTTCTTC. The chain combines TRBV19 with TRBJ2-1; 15 positions match TRBD2. The CDR3 loop spans 14 amino acids. Germline CDR1 reads LNHDA; CDR2 reads SQIVND (reference sequence). Trimming took 6 bases from V and 7 from J; bases not matched to a gene: 1.

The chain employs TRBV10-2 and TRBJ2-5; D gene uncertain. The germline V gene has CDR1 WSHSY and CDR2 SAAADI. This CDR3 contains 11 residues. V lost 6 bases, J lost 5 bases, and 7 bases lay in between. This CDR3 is CASRVGETQYF. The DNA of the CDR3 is TGCGCCAGCAGAGTCGGTGAGACCCAGTACTTC.

Here the CDR3 DNA reads TGTGCCAGCAGCCCCGGGGGCTACAATAATTCACCCCTCCACTTT. It yields the protein CASSPGGYNNSPLHF. The J gene is TRBJ1-6, the V gene TRBV6-1; a weak D match, TRBD1 (6 bases). Germline CDR1 reads MNHNS; CDR2 reads SASEGT. The CDR3 sequence is 15 residues long. The germline V and J ends were trimmed by 6 bases and 5 bases, with 14 bases remaining between them.

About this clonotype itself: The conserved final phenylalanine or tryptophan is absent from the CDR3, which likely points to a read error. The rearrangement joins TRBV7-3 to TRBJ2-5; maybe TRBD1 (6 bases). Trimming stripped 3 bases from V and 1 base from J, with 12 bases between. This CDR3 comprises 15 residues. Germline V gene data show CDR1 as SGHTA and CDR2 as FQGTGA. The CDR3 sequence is CASSFRGQSQETQYL. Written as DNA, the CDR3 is TGTGCCAGCAGCTTCAGGGGCCAATCCCAAGAGACCCAGTACCTC.

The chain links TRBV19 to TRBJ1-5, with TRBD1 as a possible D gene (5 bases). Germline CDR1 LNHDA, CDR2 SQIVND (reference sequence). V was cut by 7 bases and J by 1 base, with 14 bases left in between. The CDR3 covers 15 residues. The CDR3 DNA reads TGTGCCAGTACCCGCAACCGGGACAGCAATCAGCCCCAGCATTTT. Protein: CASTRNRDSNQPQHF.

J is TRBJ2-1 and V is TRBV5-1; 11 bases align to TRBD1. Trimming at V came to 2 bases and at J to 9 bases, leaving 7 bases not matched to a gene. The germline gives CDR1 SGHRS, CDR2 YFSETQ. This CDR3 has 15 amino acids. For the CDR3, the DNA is TGCGCCAGCAGCTTAACGGGACAGGGGGGGGTTGAGCAGTTCTTC. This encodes CASSLTGQGGVEQFF.

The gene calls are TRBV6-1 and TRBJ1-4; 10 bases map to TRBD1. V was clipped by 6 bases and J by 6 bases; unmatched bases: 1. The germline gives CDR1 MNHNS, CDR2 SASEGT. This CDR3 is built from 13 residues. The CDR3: CASRGTGDEKLFF. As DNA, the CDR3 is TGTGCCAGCAGAGGGACAGGGGATGAAAAACTGTTTTTT.

CDR3 protein: CASSHDRGLNYGYTF. For the CDR3, the DNA is TGTGCCAGCAGCCACGACAGGGGGCTTAACTATGGCTACACCTTC. The chain combines TRBV7-9 with TRBJ1-2; 10 bases map to TRBD1. Trimming cost V 5 bases and J 1 base; bases outside gene matches: 4. Germline V gene data show CDR1 as SEHNR and CDR2 as FQNEAQ (reference sequence). The CDR3 is 15 amino acids.